Below, 14 T cell receptor beta chains from the same sample are listed, as sequenced in a study of cytomegalovirus exposure and HLA in healthy donors. PCR amplification relied on 60 Vbeta primers (plus 13 Jbeta primers). Generated by immunoSEQ multiplex PCR, the TCRdb table keeps only in-frame clones and is missing some. The sample has more than 150,000 clones; roughly 87% are singletons. The specimen sequenced was PBMCs. The receptor source for this set is a girl less than two years old in good health and CMV-seronegative.

This sequence joins TRBV7-9 and TRBJ2-5, with D tentatively TRBD2 (6 bases). The germline V gene encodes CDR1 SEHNR and CDR2 FQNEAQ (reference sequence). Trimming took off 0 bases at V and 4 bases at J, with 12 bases between the two ends. CDR3 size: 15 residues. The CDR3 bases are TGTGCCAGCAGCTTAGCTGCGGGAACCGTAGAGACCCAGTACTTC. It codes for CASSLAAGTVETQYF.

This clone occurred once. This sequence joins TRBV2 and TRBJ2-1, with 8 bases aligning to TRBD2. From germline, CDR1 is SNHLY and CDR2 FYNNEI. V was clipped by 7 bases and J by 7 bases; unmatched bases: 15. The CDR3 has 16 amino acids. Here the CDR3 reads CASTLVPGGPGNEQFF. CDR3 bases: TGTGCCAGCACTCTTGTGCCGGGAGGGCCCGGGAATGAGCAGTTCTTC.

The chain joins TRBV5-1 to TRBJ2-3; 7 bases map to TRBD2. The J segment lost 4 bases and the V segment lost 2 bases, leaving 7 bases of the junction unmatched. The CDR3 runs to 15 residues. The germline V gene has CDR1 SGHRS and CDR2 YFSETQ. CDR3 sequence: CASSFGLVGSDTQYF. The CDR3 nucleotides are TGCGCCAGCAGCTTCGGACTAGTGGGGTCAGATACGCAGTATTTT.

The chain couples TRBV4-3 to TRBJ2-1; D call uncertain. The CDR3 covers 17 residues. Germline CDR1 LGHNA, CDR2 YSLEER. The V end was cut by 4 bases, the J end by 0 bases, with 16 bases between. The CDR3 loop is CASSPHPTSSSYNEQFF. The CDR3 bases are TGCGCCAGCAGCCCACACCCGACTTCTAGCTCCTACAATGAGCAGTTCTTC.

This chain links TRBV9 with TRBJ2-6; D might be TRBD1 (6 bases). This CDR3 is 17 amino acids long. The V end lost 1 base, the J end lost 2 bases, and 13 bases lay between the germline ends. From germline, CDR1 is SGDLS and CDR2 YYNGEE. Here the CDR3 reads CASSVSYRDTGANVLTF. CDR3 nucleotide sequence: TGTGCCAGCAGCGTATCCTACAGGGACACTGGGGCCAACGTCCTGACTTTC.

This clone was recorded once. This chain joins TRBV27 and TRBJ1-4; D call uncertain. This CDR3 spans 14 amino acids. The germline gives CDR1 MNHEY, CDR2 SMNVEV (reference sequence). V was trimmed by 1 base and J by 10 bases, leaving 13 bases between them. DNA of the CDR3: TGTGCCAGCAGTTTATTCGGATGTCGCGGAAAACTGTTTTTT. It codes for CASSLFGCRGKLFF.

This chain's CDR3 is CASSDQAGTVLNTEAFF. CDR3 DNA sequence: TGTGCCAGCAGTGATCAAGCCGGGACAGTCTTGAACACTGAAGCTTTCTTT. The J gene is TRBJ1-1, the V gene TRBV6-1; TRBD1 aligns across 7 bases. V gave up 3 bases and J gave up 0 bases; unmatched junction bases: 10. The CDR3 spans 17 residues. In germline, CDR1 is MNHNS, CDR2 SASEGT.

For the CDR3, the DNA is TGTGCCAGCTCAGCCACTAGCTCGAATGAGCAGTTCTTC. Encoded protein: CASSATSSNEQFF. The chain has TRBV18 and TRBJ2-1, with D possibly being TRBD2 (6 bases). The CDR3 is made up of 13 amino acids. CDR1 and CDR2 (germline): KGHSH, LQKENI. Deletions cut 5 bases from V and 7 bases from J, with 12 bases between.

The chain combines TRBV19 with TRBJ2-3; 8 bases agree with TRBD2. The germline gives CDR1 LNHDA, CDR2 SQIVND (reference sequence). Losses at the gene ends were 3 bases for V and 2 bases for J; bases not matched to a gene: 13. The CDR3 spans 18 residues. The CDR3 spells CASSIGPRLAPHTDTQYF. Here the CDR3 DNA reads TGTGCCAGTAGTATCGGCCCAAGACTAGCGCCTCACACAGATACGCAGTATTTT.

This chain connects TRBV6-5 to TRBJ2-4, with D possibly matching TRBD2 (7 bases). Germline CDR1 reads MNHEY; CDR2 reads SVGAGI. This CDR3 has 14 residues. The V end lost 2 bases, the J end lost 7 bases, and 12 bases lay between the germline ends. The CDR3 DNA is TGTGCCAGCAGTTACCGCGGGGGCCAGAACATTCAGTACTTC. This codes for CASSYRGGQNIQYF.

A word on this clone: Germline is not matched at one junction end, which may reflect a read error. The chain links TRBV7-8 to TRBJ2-5, with TRBD1 matching over 10 bases. CDR3 length: 18 residues. CDR1 is SGHVS and CDR2 is FQNEAQ in the germline V gene. Written as DNA, the CDR3 is TGTGCCAGCAGCACAGGGACAGGGGAGTTGCGGGCTCAAGAGGCCCAGTACTTC. Its translation is CASSTGTGELRAQEAQYF.

This clone was picked up a small number of times. The V call is TRBV5-3, the J call TRBJ2-2; 10 bases are shared with TRBD1. TRBV5-3 is identified as an open reading frame with a role that is uncertain. The CDR3 runs 19 residues. Trimming took 4 bases from V and 3 from J; bases not matched to a gene: 15. The DNA for the CDR3 is TGTGCCAGAAGCAGGCGGACTGGAGACAGGGGGCGCGACACCGGGGAGCTGTTTTTT. Amino acid sequence: CARSRRTGDRGRDTGELFF.

The chain links TRBV5-1 to TRBJ2-5, with D perhaps matching TRBD1 (7 bases). This CDR3 region has 14 residues. Per the germline V gene, CDR1 is SGHRS and CDR2 is YFSETQ. V was clipped by 4 bases and J by 4 bases, with 14 bases between them. The CDR3 bases are TGCGCCAGCAGCGATGGGCAGGGGGGAGAGACCCAGTACTTC. This sequence encodes CASSDGQGGETQYF.

This rearrangement joins TRBV5-1 to TRBJ2-6; no clear D gene. Germline CDR1 is SGHRS and CDR2 is YFSETQ. V lost 0 bases, J lost 0 bases, and 7 bases lay in between. The CDR3 has 16 residues. CDR3 nucleotide sequence: TGCGCCAGCAGCTTGGGCAGTTCCTCTGGGGCCAACGTCCTGACTTTC. Translation: CASSLGSSSGANVLTF. Based on the CDR3 plus reference TRBV5-1 and TRBJ2-6, the full variable domain is KAGVTQTPRYLIKTRGQQVTLSCSPISGHRSVSWYQQTPGQGLQFLFEYFSETQRNKGNFPGRFSGRQFSNSRSEMNVSTLELGDSALYLCASSLGSSSGANVLTFGAGSRLTVL.